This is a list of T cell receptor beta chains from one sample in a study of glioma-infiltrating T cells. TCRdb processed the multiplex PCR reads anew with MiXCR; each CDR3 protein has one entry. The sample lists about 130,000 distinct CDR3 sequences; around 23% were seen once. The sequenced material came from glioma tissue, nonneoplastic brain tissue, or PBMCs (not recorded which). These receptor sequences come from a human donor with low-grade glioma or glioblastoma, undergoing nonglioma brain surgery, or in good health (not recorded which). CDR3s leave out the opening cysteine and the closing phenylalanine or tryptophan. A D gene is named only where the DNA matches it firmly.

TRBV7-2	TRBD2	ASSSGAGRGADTQY
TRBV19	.	ASSWTDSYEQY
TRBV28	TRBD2	ASSLTPPGLHTDTQY
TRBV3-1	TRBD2	ASSHNVAGGRFNEQF
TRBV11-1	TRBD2	ASSLPSGAYEQY
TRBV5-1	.	ASSLAEWEYEQY
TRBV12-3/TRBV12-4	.	ASSYDGSGDTQY
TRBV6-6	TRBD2	ASSYSASGVSYNEQF
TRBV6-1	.	ASRIQSDTQY
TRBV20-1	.	SATLPTDTQY
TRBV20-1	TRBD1	SARPGQGMGTQY
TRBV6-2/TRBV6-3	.	ASSGAGEKTQY
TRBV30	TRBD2	ASRGELAGAYEQY
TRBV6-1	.	ASRHRDVTEAF
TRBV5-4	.	ASSLADGSYNEQF
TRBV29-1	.	SVRSGQHEQF
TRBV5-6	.	ASSLGSSSNQPQH
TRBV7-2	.	ASKGRGDYGYT
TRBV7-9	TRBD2	AGSGTYSYEKY
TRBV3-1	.	ASSQPDWSSYNEQF
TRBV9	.	ASSVGVSPGGNTIY
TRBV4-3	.	ASSQEAGKIYEQY
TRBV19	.	ASRTDSIMNTEAF
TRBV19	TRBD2	ASSRLAEHTDTQY